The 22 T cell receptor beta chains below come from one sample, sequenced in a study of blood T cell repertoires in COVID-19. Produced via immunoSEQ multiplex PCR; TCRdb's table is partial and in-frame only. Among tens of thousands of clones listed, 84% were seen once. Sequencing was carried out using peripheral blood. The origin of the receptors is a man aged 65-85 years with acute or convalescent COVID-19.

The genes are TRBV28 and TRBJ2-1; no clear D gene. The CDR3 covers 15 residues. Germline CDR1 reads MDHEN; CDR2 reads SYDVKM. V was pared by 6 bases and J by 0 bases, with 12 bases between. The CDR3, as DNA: TGTGCCAGCAGCAAGACACTGAGCTCCTACAATGAGCAGTTCTTC. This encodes CASSKTLSSYNEQFF. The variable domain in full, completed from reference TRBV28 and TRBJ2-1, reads DVKVTQSSRYLVKRTGEKVFLECVQDMDHENMFWYRQDPGLGLRLIYFSYDVKMKEKGDIPEGYSVSREKKERFSLILESASTNQTSMYLCASSKTLSSYNEQFFGPGTRLTVL.

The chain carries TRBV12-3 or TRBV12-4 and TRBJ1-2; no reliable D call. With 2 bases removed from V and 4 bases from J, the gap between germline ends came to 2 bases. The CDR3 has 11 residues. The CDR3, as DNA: TGTGCCAGCAGTTTACGCTATGGCTACACCTTC. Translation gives CASSLRYGYTF.

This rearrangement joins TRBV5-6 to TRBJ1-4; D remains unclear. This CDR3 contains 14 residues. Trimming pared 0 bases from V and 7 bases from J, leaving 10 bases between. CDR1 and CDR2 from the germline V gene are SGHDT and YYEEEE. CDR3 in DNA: TGTGCCAGCAGCTTGGTCGGGATAACTGAAAAACTGTTTTTT. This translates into CASSLVGITEKLFF.

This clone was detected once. CDR3 residues: CASSQVSGGNNEQFF. The DNA of the CDR3 is TGCGCCAGCAGCCAAGTTAGCGGGGGGAACAATGAGCAGTTCTTC. The chain is built from TRBV4-1 and TRBJ2-1; TRBD2 agrees at 10 bases. Germline values: CDR1 MGHRA, CDR2 YSYEKL. The CDR3 sequence is 15 residues long. V dropped 1 base and J dropped 5; count of bases not matched to a gene: 2.

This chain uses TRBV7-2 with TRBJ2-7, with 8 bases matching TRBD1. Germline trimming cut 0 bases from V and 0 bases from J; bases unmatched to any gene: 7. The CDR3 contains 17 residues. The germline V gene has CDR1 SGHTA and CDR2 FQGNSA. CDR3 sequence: CASSLAPGQGSSYEQYF. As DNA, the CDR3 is TGTGCCAGCAGCTTAGCCCCAGGACAGGGCAGCTCCTACGAGCAGTACTTC.

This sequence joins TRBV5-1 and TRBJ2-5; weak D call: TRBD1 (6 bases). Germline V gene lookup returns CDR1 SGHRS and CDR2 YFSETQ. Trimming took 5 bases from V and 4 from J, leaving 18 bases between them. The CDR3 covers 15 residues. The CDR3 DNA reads TGCGCCAGCAGTGAGGGGGTAGGGACGACAGAGACCCAGTACTTC. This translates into CASSEGVGTTETQYF.

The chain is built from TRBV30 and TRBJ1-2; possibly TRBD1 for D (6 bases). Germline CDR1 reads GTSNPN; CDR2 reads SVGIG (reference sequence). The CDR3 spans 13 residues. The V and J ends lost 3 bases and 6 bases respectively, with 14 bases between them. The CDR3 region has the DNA TGTGCCTGGAGGCCACAGGGCTATGATGGCTACACCTTC. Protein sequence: CAWRPQGYDGYTF.

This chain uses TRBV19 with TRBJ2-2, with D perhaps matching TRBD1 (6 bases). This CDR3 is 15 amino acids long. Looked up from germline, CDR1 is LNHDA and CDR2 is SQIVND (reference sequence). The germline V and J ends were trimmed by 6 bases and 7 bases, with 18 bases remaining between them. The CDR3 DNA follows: TGTGCCAGTAGCCCAAGACAGGCCGAAGGCGGGGAGCTGTTTTTT. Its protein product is CASSPRQAEGGELFF.

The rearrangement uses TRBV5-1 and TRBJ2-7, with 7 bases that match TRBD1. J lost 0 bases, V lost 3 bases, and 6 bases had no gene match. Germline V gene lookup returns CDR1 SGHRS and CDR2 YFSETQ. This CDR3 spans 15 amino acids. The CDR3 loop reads CASSSPRDSSYEQYF. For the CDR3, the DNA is TGCGCCAGCAGCTCGCCCCGGGACAGCTCCTACGAGCAGTACTTC. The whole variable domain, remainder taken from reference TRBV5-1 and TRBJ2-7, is KAGVTQTPRYLIKTRGQQVTLSCSPISGHRSVSWYQQTPGQGLQFLFEYFSETQRNKGNFPGRFSGRQFSNSRSEMNVSTLELGDSALYLCASSSPRDSSYEQYFGPGTRLTVT.

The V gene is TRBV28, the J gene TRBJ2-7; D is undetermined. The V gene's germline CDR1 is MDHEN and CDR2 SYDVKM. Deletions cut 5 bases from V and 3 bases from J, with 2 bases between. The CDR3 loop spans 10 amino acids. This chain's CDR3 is CASSLYEQYF. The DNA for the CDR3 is TGTGCCAGCAGTCTCTACGAGCAGTACTTC. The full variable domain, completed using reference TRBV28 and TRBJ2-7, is DVKVTQSSRYLVKRTGEKVFLECVQDMDHENMFWYRQDPGLGLRLIYFSYDVKMKEKGDIPEGYSVSREKKERFSLILESASTNQTSMYLCASSLYEQYFGPGTRLTVT.

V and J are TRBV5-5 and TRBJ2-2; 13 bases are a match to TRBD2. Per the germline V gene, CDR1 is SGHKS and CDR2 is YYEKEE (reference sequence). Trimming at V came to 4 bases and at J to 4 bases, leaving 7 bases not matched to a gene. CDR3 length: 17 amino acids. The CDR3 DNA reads TGTGCCAGCAGCCCGGAACGACTAGCGGGGGGCACCGGGGAGCTGTTTTTT. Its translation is CASSPERLAGGTGELFF. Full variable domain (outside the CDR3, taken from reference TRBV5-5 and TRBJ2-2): DAGVTQSPTHLIKTRGQQVTLRCSPISGHKSVSWYQQVLGQGPQFIFQYYEKEERGRGNFPDRFSARQFPNYSSELNVNALLLGDSALYLCASSPERLAGGTGELFFGEGSRLTVL.

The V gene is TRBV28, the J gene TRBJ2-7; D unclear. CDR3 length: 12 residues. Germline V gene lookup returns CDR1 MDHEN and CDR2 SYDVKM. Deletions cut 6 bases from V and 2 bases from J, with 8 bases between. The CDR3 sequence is CASSSGAYEQYF. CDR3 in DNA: TGTGCCAGCAGCTCTGGAGCCTACGAGCAGTACTTC.

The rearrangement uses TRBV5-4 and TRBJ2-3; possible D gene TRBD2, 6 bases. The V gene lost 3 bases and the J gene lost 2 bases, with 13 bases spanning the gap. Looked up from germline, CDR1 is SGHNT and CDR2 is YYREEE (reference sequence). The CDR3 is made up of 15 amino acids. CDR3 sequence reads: CASSSRLVLTDTQYF. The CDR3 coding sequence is TGTGCCAGCAGCTCCCGACTAGTTCTCACAGATACGCAGTATTTT.

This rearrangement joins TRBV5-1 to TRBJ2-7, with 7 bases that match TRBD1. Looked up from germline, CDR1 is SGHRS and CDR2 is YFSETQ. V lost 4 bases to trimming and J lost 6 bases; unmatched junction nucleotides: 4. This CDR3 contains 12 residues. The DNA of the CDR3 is TGCGCCAGCAGCATGACAGGGAGCGAGCAGTACTTC. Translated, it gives CASSMTGSEQYF. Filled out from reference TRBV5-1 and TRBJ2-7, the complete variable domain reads KAGVTQTPRYLIKTRGQQVTLSCSPISGHRSVSWYQQTPGQGLQFLFEYFSETQRNKGNFPGRFSGRQFSNSRSEMNVSTLELGDSALYLCASSMTGSEQYFGPGTRLTVT.

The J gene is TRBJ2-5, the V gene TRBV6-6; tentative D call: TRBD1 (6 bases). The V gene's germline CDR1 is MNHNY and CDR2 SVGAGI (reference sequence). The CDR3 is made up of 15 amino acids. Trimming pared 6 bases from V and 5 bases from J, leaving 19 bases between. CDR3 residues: CASRLSGRRGETQYF. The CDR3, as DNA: TGTGCCAGCAGGCTATCGGGGCGCAGGGGTGAGACCCAGTACTTC.

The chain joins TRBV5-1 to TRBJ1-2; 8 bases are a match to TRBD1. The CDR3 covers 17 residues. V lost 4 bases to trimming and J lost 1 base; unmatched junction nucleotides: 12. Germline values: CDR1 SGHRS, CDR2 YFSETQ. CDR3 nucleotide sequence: TGCGCCAGCAGCCTAGGACAGGGTTTTTCTTATAACTATGGCTACACCTTC. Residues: CASSLGQGFSYNYGYTF.

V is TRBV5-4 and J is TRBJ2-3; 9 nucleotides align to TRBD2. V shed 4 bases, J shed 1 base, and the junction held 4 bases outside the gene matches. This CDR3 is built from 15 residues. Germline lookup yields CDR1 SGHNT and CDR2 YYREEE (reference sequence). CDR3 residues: CASSQTSGRTDTQYF. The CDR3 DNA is TGTGCCAGCAGCCAGACTAGCGGTCGCACAGATACGCAGTATTTT.

CDR3 region: CASSLGGSGLTDTQYF. CDR3 bases: TGTGCCAGCAGCTTAGGTGGTAGCGGACTAACAGATACGCAGTATTTT. The V gene is TRBV7-9, the J gene TRBJ2-3, with D maybe TRBD2 (6 bases). This CDR3 spans 16 amino acids. V was clipped by 1 base and J by 3 bases, with 14 bases between them. Germline CDR1 SEHNR, CDR2 FQNEAQ (reference sequence).

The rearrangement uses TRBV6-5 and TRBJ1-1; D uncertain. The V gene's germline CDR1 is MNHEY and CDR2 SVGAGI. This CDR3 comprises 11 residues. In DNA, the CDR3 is TGTGCTCTAGATCTGAACACTGAAGCTTTCTTT. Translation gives CALDLNTEAFF.

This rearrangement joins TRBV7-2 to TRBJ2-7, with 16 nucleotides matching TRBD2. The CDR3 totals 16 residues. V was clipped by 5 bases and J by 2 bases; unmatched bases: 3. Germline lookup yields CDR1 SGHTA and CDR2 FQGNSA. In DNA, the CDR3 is TGTGCCAGCAGCGAAGGGACTAGCGGGGGGGCCTACGAGCAGTACTTC. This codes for CASSEGTSGGAYEQYF.

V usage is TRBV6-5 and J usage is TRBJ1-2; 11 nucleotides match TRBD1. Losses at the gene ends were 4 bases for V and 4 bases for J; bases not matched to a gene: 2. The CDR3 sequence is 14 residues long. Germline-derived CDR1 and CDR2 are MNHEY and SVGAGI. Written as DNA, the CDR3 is TGTGCCAGCAGTTGGACAGGGGGCGGCTATGGCTACACCTTC. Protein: CASSWTGGGYGYTF.

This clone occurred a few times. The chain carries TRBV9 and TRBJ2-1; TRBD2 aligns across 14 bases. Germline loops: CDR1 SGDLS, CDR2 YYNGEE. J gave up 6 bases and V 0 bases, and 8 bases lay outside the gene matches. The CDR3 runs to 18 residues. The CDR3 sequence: CASSVAPTSGRGGNEQFF. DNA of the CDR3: TGTGCCAGCAGCGTAGCTCCGACTAGCGGGAGGGGGGGCAATGAGCAGTTCTTC.